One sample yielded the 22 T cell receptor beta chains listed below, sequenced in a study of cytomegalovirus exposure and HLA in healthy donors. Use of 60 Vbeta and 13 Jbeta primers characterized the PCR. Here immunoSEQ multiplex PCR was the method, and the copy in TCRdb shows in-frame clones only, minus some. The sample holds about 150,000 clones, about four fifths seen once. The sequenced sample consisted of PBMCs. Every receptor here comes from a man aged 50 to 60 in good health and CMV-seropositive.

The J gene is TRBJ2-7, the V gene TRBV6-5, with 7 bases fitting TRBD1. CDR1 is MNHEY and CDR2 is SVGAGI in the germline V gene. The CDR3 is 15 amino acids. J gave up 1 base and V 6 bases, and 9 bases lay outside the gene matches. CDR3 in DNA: TGTGCCAGCAGAAAAGAGGGGGCTGTATCCTACGAGCAGTACTTC. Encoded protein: CASRKEGAVSYEQYF.

The CDR3 sequence is CASSYPDFGGVKEQFF. CDR3 sequence (DNA): TGTGCCAGCAGTTACCCTGATTTTGGCGGGGTCAAGGAGCAGTTCTTC. The chain is built from TRBV6-6 and TRBJ2-1; weak D call: TRBD2 (6 bases). This CDR3 has 16 amino acids. V dropped 2 bases and J dropped 10 bases, with 21 bases sitting between them. Germline assignment: CDR1 MNHNY and CDR2 SVGAGI (reference sequence).

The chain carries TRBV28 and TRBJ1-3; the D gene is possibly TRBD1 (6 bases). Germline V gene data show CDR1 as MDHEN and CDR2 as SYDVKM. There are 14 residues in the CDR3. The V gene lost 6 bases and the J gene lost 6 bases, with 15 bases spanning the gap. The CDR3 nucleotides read TGTGCCAGCAGCACCCGGACAGAAGTAAACACCATATATTTT. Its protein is CASSTRTEVNTIYF.

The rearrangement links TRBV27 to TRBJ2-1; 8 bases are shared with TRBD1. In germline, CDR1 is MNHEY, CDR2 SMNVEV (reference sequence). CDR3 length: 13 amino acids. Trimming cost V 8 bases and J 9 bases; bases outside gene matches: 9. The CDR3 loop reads CASWGTGGFEQFF. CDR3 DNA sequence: TGTGCCAGCTGGGGGACAGGCGGTTTTGAGCAGTTCTTC.

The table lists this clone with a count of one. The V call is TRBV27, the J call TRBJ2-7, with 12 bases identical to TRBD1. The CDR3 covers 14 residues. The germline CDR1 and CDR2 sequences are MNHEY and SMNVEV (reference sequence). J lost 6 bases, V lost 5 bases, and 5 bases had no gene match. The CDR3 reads CASSAGQGASEQYF. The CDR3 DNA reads TGTGCCAGCAGTGCGGGACAGGGGGCAAGCGAGCAGTACTTC.

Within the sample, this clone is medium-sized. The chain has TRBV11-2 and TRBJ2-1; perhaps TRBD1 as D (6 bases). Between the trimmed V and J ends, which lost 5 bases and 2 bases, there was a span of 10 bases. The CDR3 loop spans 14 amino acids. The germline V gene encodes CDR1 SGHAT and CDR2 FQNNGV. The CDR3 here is CASSKAGAYNEQFF. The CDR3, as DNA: TGTGCCAGCAGCAAGGCAGGGGCCTACAATGAGCAGTTCTTC.

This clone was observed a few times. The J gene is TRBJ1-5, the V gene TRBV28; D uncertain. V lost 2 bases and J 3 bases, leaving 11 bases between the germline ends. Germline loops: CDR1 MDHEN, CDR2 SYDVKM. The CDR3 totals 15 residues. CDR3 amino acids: CASSLVGRNNQPQHF. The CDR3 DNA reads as TGTGCCAGCAGTTTAGTCGGCAGGAACAATCAGCCCCAGCATTTT.

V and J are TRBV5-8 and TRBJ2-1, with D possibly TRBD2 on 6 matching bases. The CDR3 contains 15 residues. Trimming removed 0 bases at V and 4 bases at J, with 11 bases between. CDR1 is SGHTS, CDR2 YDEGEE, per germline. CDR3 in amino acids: CASSLVSSVYNEQFF. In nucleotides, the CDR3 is TGTGCCAGCAGCTTGGTTTCTAGCGTTTACAATGAGCAGTTCTTC.

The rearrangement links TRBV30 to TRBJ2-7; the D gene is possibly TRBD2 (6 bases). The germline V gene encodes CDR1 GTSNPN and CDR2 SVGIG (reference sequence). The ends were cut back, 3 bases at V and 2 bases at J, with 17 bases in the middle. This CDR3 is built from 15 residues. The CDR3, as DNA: TGTGCCTGGAGCCCCCTGGGGGGACTTACCTACGAGCAGTACTTC. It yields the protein CAWSPLGGLTYEQYF. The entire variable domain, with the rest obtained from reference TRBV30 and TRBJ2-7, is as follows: SQTIHQWPATLVQPVGSPLSLECTVEGTSNPNLYWYRQAAGRGLQLLFYSVGIGQISSEVPQNLSASRPQDRQFILSSKKLLLSDSGFYLCAWSPLGGLTYEQYFGPGTRLTVT.

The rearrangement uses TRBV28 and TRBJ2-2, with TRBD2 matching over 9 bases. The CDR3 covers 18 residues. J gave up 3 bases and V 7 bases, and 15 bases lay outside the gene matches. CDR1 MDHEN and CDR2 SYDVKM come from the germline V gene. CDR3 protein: CASTRPPRLAEYTGELFF. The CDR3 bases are TGTGCCAGCACTCGCCCTCCTAGACTAGCGGAATACACCGGGGAGCTGTTTTTT.

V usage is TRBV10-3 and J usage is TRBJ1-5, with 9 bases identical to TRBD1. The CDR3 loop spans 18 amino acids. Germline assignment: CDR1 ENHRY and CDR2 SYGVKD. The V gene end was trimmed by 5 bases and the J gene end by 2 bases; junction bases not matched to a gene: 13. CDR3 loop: CAISQDRGAGVGNQPQHF. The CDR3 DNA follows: TGTGCCATCAGTCAGGACAGGGGTGCTGGAGTAGGCAATCAGCCCCAGCATTTT.

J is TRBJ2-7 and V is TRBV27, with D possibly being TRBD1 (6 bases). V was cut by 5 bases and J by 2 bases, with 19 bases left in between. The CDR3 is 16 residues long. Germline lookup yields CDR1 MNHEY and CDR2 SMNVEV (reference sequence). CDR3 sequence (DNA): TGTGCCAGCAGTCCCCCAAGGTGGACAGCGCCCTACGAGCAGTACTTC. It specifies CASSPPRWTAPYEQYF.

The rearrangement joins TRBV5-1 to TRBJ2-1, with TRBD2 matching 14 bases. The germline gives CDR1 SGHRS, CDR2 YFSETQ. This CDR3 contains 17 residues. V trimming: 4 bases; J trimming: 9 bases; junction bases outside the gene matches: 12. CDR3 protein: CASSPGQGLAGVGEQFF. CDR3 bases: TGCGCCAGCAGCCCCGGACAGGGACTAGCGGGAGTGGGTGAGCAGTTCTTC. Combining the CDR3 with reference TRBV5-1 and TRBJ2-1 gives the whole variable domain KAGVTQTPRYLIKTRGQQVTLSCSPISGHRSVSWYQQTPGQGLQFLFEYFSETQRNKGNFPGRFSGRQFSNSRSEMNVSTLELGDSALYLCASSPGQGLAGVGEQFFGPGTRLTVL.

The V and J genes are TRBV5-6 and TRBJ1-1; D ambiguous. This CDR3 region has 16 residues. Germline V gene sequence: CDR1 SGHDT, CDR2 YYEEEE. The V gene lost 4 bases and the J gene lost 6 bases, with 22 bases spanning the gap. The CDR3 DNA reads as TGTGCCAGCAGCCTCCGGGCTCTTAGGGAGGGAGCTGAAGCTTTCTTT. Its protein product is CASSLRALREGAEAFF.

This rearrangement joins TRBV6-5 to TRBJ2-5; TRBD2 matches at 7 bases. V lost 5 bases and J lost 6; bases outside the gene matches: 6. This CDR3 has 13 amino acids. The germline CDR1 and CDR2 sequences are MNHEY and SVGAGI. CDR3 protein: CASSQTSIKTQYF. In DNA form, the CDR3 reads TGTGCCAGCAGTCAGACTAGCATAAAGACCCAGTACTTC.

The CDR3: CASSLQAGEETQYF. The CDR3 bases are TGTGCCAGCAGCTTACAGGCAGGGGAAGAGACCCAGTACTTC. The chain employs TRBV7-2 and TRBJ2-5; TRBD1 might be the D (6 bases). With 2 bases removed from V and 3 bases from J, the gap between germline ends came to 10 bases. From germline, CDR1 is SGHTA and CDR2 FQGNSA. The CDR3 totals 14 residues.

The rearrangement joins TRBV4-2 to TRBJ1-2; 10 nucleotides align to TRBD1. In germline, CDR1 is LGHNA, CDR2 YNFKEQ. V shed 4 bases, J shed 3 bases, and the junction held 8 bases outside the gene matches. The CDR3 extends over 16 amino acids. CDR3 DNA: TGTGCCAGCAGCCGGTCGGACAGGGGGGTAGACTATGGCTACACCTTC. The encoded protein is CASSRSDRGVDYGYTF.

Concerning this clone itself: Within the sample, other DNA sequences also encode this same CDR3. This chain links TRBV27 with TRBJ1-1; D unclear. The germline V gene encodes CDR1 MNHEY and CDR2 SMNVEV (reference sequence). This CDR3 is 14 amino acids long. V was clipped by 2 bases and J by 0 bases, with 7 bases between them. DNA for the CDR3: TGTGCCAGCAGTTTAGGAGGTGTGAACACTGAAGCTTTCTTT. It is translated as CASSLGGVNTEAFF.

The CDR3 here is CSVPHQAYGYTF. The CDR3 nucleotides are TGCAGCGTCCCGCACCAGGCGTATGGCTACACCTTC. This rearrangement joins TRBV29-1 to TRBJ1-2, with D unclear. With 6 bases removed from V and 5 bases from J, the gap between germline ends came to 13 bases. This CDR3 is built from 12 residues. Germline assignment: CDR1 SQVTM and CDR2 ANQGSEA.

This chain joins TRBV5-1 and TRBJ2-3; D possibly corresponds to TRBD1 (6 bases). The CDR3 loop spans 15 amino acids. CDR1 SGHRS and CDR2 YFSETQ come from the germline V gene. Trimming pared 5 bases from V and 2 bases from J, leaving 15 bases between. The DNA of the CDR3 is TGCGCCAGCAGGATCCGGCAGGGGTCCACAGATACGCAGTATTTT. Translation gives CASRIRQGSTDTQYF.

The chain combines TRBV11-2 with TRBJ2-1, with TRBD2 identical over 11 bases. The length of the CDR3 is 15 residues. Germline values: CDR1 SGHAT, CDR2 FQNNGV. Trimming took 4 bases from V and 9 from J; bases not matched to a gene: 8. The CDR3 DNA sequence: TGTGCCAGCAGCTGGACTAGCGGGTTCGACGCTGAGCAGTTCTTC. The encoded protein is CASSWTSGFDAEQFF.

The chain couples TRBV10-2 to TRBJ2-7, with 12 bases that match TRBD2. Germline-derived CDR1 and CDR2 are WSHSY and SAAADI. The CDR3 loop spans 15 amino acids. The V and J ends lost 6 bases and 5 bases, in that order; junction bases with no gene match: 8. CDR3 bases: TGCGCCAGCAGAAATCGACTAGCGGGAGCCCACGAGCAGTACTTC. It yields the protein CASRNRLAGAHEQYF.